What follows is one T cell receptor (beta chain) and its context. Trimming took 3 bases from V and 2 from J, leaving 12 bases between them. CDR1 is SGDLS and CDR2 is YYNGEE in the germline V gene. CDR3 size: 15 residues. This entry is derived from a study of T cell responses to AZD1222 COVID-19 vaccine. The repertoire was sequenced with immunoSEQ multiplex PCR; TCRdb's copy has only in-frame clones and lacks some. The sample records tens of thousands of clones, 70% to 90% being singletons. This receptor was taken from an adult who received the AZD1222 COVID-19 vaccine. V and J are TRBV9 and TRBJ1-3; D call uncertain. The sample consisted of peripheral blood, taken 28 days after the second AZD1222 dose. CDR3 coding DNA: TGTGCCAGCAGCGGACTAACACGGACTGGAAACACCATATATTTT. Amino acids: CASSGLTRTGNTIYF.